The rows below give T cell receptor beta chains drawn from one sample of a study of beta chain features in type 1 diabetes. Data came from immunoSEQ multiplex PCR; TCRdb stores just in-frame clones and leaves some out. The sample includes around 150,000 clones, approximately 9.1% of them seen just once. Material for sequencing was central memory CD4+ T cells from blood. Receptor source: a woman in her 30s with type 1 diabetes. CDR3s include the opening cysteine and the closing phenylalanine or tryptophan. The D gene is left open where the match is weak. Size values are once, few and many counts, or a class for expanded clones, and some rows have none.

clone size	J gene	D gene	V gene	CDR3 DNA	CDR3 protein
few	TRBJ2-1	TRBD1	TRBV6-5	TGTGCCAGCAGTTACGGGTCGACAGGGACCCATGAGCAGTTCTTC	CASSYGSTGTHEQFF
few	TRBJ2-1	.	TRBV7-9	TGTGCCAGCAGCCGTGAGGACCTCGGGGACAATGAGCAGTTCTTC	CASSREDLGDNEQFF
few	TRBJ2-1	TRBD2	TRBV6-6	TGTGCCATCGGACTAGCGGGAGGGAGCTCCTACAATGAGCAGTTCTTC	CAIGLAGGSSYNEQFF
few	TRBJ2-3	TRBD1	TRBV29-1	TGCAGCGTTGAAAAGGGACAGGGTACAGATACGCAGTATTTT	CSVEKGQGTDTQYF
.	TRBJ2-6	.	TRBV7-9	TGTGCCAGCAGCGCAGGACCGCGGGACTCTGGGGCCAACGTCCTGACTTTC	CASSAGPRDSGANVLTF
few	TRBJ1-3	.	TRBV30	TGTGCCTGGAGTCTCGACGGGGTAGGGCCTGGAAACACCATATATTTT	CAWSLDGVGPGNTIYF
.	TRBJ1-1	.	TRBV18	TGTGCCAGCTCACTGAAACCTGGTGCGGCCACTGAAGCTTTCTTT	CASSLKPGAATEAFF
few	TRBJ1-5	.	TRBV19	TGTGCCAGTAGTATTAGCCGGGGAGGGAACAATCAGCCCCAGCATTTT	CASSISRGGNNQPQHF
.	TRBJ2-5	TRBD2	TRBV7-9	TGTGCCAGCAGCGTGGGACTAGCGGAGCAAGAGACCCAGTACTTC	CASSVGLAEQETQYF
many	TRBJ2-1	.	TRBV7-9	TGTGCCAGCAGCCAGGGCCTCCGGTACAATGAGCAGTTCTTC	CASSQGLRYNEQFF
few	TRBJ2-1	TRBD2	TRBV5-1	TGCGCCAGCAGCTTGGGACTAGCGGCATACAATGAGCAGTTCTTC	CASSLGLAAYNEQFF
.	TRBJ2-1	TRBD2	TRBV19	TGTGCCAGTAGTATAGATTCTACTAGCGGGAGCTCCTACAATGAGCAGTTCTTC	CASSIDSTSGSSYNEQFF
few	TRBJ1-1	.	TRBV6-5	TGTGCCAGCAGACTGGGACAACCTATGAACACTGAAGCTTTCTTT	CASRLGQPMNTEAFF
.	TRBJ2-6	.	TRBV9	TGTGCCAGCAGCGTATTAGACTCTGGGGCCAACGTCCTGACTTTC	CASSVLDSGANVLTF
many	TRBJ2-5	.	TRBV11-2	TGTGCCAGCAGCCTCGGGACAAAAGAGACCCAGTACTTC	CASSLGTKETQYF
.	TRBJ2-2	TRBD2	TRBV6-1	TGTGCCAGCACCTTCGGGGGGTCCGGGGAGCTGTTTTTT	CASTFGGSGELFF
.	TRBJ2-1	TRBD1	TRBV18	TGTGCCAGCTCACCACTTACTCGGGACAGGGTCCCGTTCTTC	CASSPLTRDRVPFF
few	TRBJ2-1	TRBD2	TRBV25-1	TGTGCCAGCAGTGACGTATGGGGACTAGCGAATGAGCAGTTCTTC	CASSDVWGLANEQFF
.	TRBJ2-1	.	TRBV7-3	TGTGCCAGCAGCTTAGAGGGCCAAAACAATGAGCAGTTCTTC	CASSLEGQNNEQFF
.	TRBJ2-7	TRBD1	TRBV7-3	TGTGCCAGCAGCTTGACAGGGGGCAGGGAGCAGTACTTC	CASSLTGGREQYF
few	TRBJ1-5	TRBD1	TRBV10-3	TGTGCCATCAGGACGGACAGGGGGCAGCCCCAGCATTTT	CAIRTDRGQPQHF
once	TRBJ1-2	.	TRBV6-6	TGTGCCAGCAGCCAAACAGTGGATGGCTACACCTTC	CASSQTVDGYTF
.	TRBJ2-2	TRBD2	TRBV4-1	TGCGCCAGCAGCCAGGGATCGACTAGCTGGAACACCGGGGAGCTGTTTTTT	CASSQGSTSWNTGELFF
few	TRBJ2-7	.	TRBV18	TGTGCCAGCTCGCTAGCAACCGACTCGTCCTACGAGCAGTACTTC	CASSLATDSSYEQYF
few	TRBJ1-2	.	TRBV21-1	TGTGCCAGCAGCGACCGGGACAGGGAGCACTATGGCTACACCTTC	CASSDRDREHYGYTF
few	TRBJ2-7	.	TRBV7-2	TGTGCCAGCAGCTTCTCTATGGACAGCTCCTACGAGCAGTACTTC	CASSFSMDSSYEQYF
.	TRBJ2-7	TRBD2	TRBV2	TGTGCCAGCAGCTTAGGAGCGGGAGTGGGAGGCTACGAGCAGTACTTC	CASSLGAGVGGYEQYF
few	TRBJ1-2	.	TRBV19	TGTGCCAGTACCCTAACAGGAGCTTACTATGGCTACACCTTC	CASTLTGAYYGYTF
.	TRBJ2-1	TRBD2	TRBV6-6	TGTGCCAGCAGGGATACTAGCGACAATGAGCAGTTCTTC	CASRDTSDNEQFF
.	TRBJ2-7	TRBD2	TRBV27	TGTGCCAGCGGAACGACTAGCGGGAGGGCCGGGGGCGAGCAGTACTTC	CASGTTSGRAGGEQYF
.	TRBJ1-5	TRBD1	TRBV19	TGTGCCAGTAGACCCGACAGGGACAATCAGCCCCAGCATTTT	CASRPDRDNQPQHF
.	TRBJ1-1	.	TRBV14	TGTGCCAGCATCGGAGGGACGGACAACACTGAAGCTTTCTTT	CASIGGTDNTEAFF
few	TRBJ2-3	.	TRBV7-2	TGTGCCAGCAGCCCGACCCCCTTTGGACTGAAAGATACGCAGTATTTT	CASSPTPFGLKDTQYF